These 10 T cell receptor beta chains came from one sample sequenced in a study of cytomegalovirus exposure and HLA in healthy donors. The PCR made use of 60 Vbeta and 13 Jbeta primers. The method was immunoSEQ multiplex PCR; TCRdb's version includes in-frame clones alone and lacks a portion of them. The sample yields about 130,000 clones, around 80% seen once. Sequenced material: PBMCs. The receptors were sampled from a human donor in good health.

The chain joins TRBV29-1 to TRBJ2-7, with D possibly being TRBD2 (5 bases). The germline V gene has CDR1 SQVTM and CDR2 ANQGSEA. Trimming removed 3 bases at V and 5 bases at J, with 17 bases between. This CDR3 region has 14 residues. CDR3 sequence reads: CSVDVPGGRNEQYF. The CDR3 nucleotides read TGCAGCGTTGACGTCCCAGGTGGGAGAAACGAGCAGTACTTC.

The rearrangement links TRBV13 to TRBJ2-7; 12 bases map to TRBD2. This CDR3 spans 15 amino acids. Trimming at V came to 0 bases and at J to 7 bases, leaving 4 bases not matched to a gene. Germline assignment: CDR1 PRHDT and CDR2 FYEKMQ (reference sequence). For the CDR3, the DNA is TGTGCCAGCAGCTTAGGGACTAGCGGGGGTCGTGAGCAGTACTTC. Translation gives CASSLGTSGGREQYF.

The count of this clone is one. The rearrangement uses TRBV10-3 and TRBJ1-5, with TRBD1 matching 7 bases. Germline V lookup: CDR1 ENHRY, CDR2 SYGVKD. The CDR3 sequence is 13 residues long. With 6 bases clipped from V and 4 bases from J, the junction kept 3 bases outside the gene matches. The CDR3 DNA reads TGTGCCATCAGACAGGGGTCGAATCAGCCCCAGCATTTT. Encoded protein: CAIRQGSNQPQHF.

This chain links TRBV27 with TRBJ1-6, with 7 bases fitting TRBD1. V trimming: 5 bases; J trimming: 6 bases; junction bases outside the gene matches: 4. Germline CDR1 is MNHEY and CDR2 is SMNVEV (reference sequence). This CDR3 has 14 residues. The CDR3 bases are TGTGCCAGCAGTCCAACAGGGGTTAATTCACCCCTCCACTTT. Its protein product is CASSPTGVNSPLHF.

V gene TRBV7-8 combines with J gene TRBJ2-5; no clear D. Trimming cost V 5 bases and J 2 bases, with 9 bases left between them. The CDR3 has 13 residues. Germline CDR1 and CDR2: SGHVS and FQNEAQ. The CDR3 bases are TGTGCCAGCAGCCCCCCCCCACAAGAGACCCAGTACTTC. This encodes CASSPPPQETQYF. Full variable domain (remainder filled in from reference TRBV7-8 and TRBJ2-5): GAGVSQSPRYKVAKRGQDVALRCDPISGHVSLFWYQQALGQGPEFLTYFQNEAQLDKSGLPSDRFFAERPEGSVSTLKIQRTQQEDSAVYLCASSPPPQETQYFGPGTRLLVL.

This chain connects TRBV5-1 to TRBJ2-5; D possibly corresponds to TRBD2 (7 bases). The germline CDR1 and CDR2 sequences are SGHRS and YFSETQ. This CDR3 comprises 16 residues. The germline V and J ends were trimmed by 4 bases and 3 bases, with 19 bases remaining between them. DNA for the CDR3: TGCGCCAGCAGCGCCTGGGGGGGCCGTCCCGAAGAGACCCAGTACTTC. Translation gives CASSAWGGRPEETQYF.

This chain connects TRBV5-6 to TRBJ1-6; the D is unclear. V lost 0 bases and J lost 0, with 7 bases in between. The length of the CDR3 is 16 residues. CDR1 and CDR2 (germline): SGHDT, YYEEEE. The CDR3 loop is CASSLGRNSYNSPLHF. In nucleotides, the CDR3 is TGTGCCAGCAGCTTGGGGAGAAACTCCTATAATTCACCCCTCCACTTT.

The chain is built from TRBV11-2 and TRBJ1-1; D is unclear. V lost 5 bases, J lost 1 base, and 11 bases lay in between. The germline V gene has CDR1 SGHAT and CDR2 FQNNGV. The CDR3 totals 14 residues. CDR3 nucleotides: TGTGCCAGCAGCCGGTCGTCGGGGAACACTGAAGCTTTCTTT. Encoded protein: CASSRSSGNTEAFF.

The CDR3 protein is CASSLAGGAAYEQYF. CDR3 DNA sequence: TGTGCCAGCAGCTTGGCGGGGGGGGCTGCCTACGAGCAGTACTTC. The chain is built from TRBV5-5 and TRBJ2-7; TRBD2 agrees at 8 bases. This CDR3 has 15 residues. From germline, CDR1 is SGHKS and CDR2 YYEKEE (reference sequence). V was pared by 0 bases and J by 2 bases, with 4 bases of the junction left unmatched.

Here the CDR3 DNA reads TGCGCCAGCAGCCTAACTAGCGGACGTTCCTACAATGAGCAGTTCTTC. It is translated as CASSLTSGRSYNEQFF. This chain links TRBV4-1 with TRBJ2-1; TRBD2 aligns across 8 bases. Germline assignment: CDR1 MGHRA and CDR2 YSYEKL. With V trimmed by 4 bases and J by 1 base, 6 bases remained unmatched. The CDR3 contains 16 residues.